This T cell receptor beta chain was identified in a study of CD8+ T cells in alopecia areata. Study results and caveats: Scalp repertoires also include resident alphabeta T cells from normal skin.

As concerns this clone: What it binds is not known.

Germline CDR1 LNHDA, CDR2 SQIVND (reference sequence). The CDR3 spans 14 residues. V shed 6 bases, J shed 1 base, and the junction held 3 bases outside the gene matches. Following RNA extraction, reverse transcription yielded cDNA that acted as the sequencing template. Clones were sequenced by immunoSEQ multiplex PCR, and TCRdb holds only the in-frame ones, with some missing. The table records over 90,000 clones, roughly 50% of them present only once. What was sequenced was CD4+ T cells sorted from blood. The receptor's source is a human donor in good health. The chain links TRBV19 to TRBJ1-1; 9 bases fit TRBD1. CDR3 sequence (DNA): TGTGCCAGTAGGGACAGGGGCCCGAACACTGAAGCTTTCTTT. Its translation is CASRDRGPNTEAFF.